The 12 T cell receptor beta chains given below trace back to one sample, sequenced in a study of T cell repertoires in cytomegalovirus infection. TCRdb recomputed calls from the reads with MiXCR, one row per CDR3 protein. The sample holds 480,000 or so distinct CDR3 sequences, approximately 10% seen once. Specimen: PBMCs. These receptors came from a human donor in good health (CMV status not recorded). Some clones in this sample may be carry-over from other donors' samples.

In this sample, this clonotype turned up many times. The gene calls are TRBV10-3 and TRBJ2-7, with D uncertain. This CDR3 comprises 14 residues. Trimming cost V 0 bases and J 2 bases, with 8 bases left between them. Germline-derived CDR1 and CDR2 are ENHRY and SYGVKD. This CDR3 is CAISESGRTYEQYF. CDR3 nucleotides: TGTGCCATCAGTGAGTCAGGCAGAACCTACGAGCAGTACTTC.

This clonotype has at least ten counts. The V and J genes are TRBV12-3 or TRBV12-4 and TRBJ2-5; D not resolved. This CDR3 is built from 13 residues. The ends were cut back, 3 bases at V and 5 bases at J, with 10 bases in the middle. CDR3: CASSFNEKETQYF. CDR3 in DNA: TGTGCCAGCAGTTTCAATGAAAAGGAGACCCAGTACTTC.

Ten or more counts support this clonotype. The chain combines TRBV7-6 with TRBJ2-1; D is ambiguous. The CDR3 totals 13 residues. CDR1 is SGHVS, CDR2 FNYEAQ, per germline. V was clipped by 1 base and J by 3 bases, with 4 bases between them. In DNA, the CDR3 is TGTGCCAGCAGCTTAGAAATCTACAATGAGCAGTTCTTC. Amino acid sequence: CASSLEIYNEQFF. The full variable domain, rest sourced from reference TRBV7-6 and TRBJ2-1, is GAGVSQSPRYKVTKRGQDVALRCDPISGHVSLYWYRQALGQGPEFLTYFNYEAQQDKSGLPNDRFSAERPEGSISTLTIQRTEQRDSAMYRCASSLEIYNEQFFGPGTRLTVL.

The sample holds many counts of this clonotype. The chain uses TRBV7-6 and TRBJ2-2, with a tentative D call TRBD1 (6 bases). CDR3 length: 15 residues. Germline V gene data show CDR1 as SGHVS and CDR2 as FNYEAQ. V was trimmed by 4 bases and J by 0 bases, leaving 9 bases between them. CDR3 amino acids: CASSSGTTNTGELFF. As DNA, the CDR3 is TGTGCCAGCAGCTCCGGGACAACGAACACCGGGGAGCTGTTTTTT. Filled out from reference TRBV7-6 and TRBJ2-2, the complete variable domain reads GAGVSQSPRYKVTKRGQDVALRCDPISGHVSLYWYRQALGQGPEFLTYFNYEAQQDKSGLPNDRFSAERPEGSISTLTIQRTEQRDSAMYRCASSSGTTNTGELFFGEGSRLTVL.

Regarding this clonotype: This sequence may be a read error, since a much larger clone differs from it by one base. This is likely a read error, given that the CDR3 carries no conserved phenylalanine or tryptophan at its end. The CDR3 protein is CASSPRGRSSYEQYL. CDR3 bases: TGTGCCAGCAGCCCAAGGGGGAGGTCATCCTACGAGCAGTACCTC. The chain carries TRBV7-6 and TRBJ2-7; D tentatively fits TRBD1 or TRBD2 (6 bases each). There are 15 residues in the CDR3. Germline V gives CDR1 SGHVS, CDR2 FNYEAQ. Between the trimmed V and J ends, which lost 5 bases and 1 base, there was a span of 15 bases.

Ten or more counts support this clonotype. This rearrangement joins TRBV18 to TRBJ2-5; D uncertain. CDR1 and CDR2 (germline): KGHSH, LQKENI. V was pared by 2 bases and J by 4 bases, with 5 bases between. The CDR3 totals 12 residues. CDR3 sequence reads: CASSPNLETQYF. The DNA for the CDR3 is TGTGCCAGCTCACCAAATTTAGAGACCCAGTACTTC.

In this sample, this clonotype turned up many times. The chain combines TRBV7-2 with TRBJ1-4; D is ambiguous. V lost 3 bases, J lost 8 bases, and 10 bases lay in between. The CDR3 has 13 amino acids. Germline lookup yields CDR1 SGHTA and CDR2 FQGNSA. The CDR3 is CASSFTAAEKLFF. In nucleotides, the CDR3 is TGTGCCAGCAGCTTTACAGCGGCGGAAAAACTGTTTTTT.

This clonotype was counted at least ten times. This sequence joins TRBV7-2 and TRBJ2-7; D call uncertain. Trimming took off 7 bases at V and 5 bases at J, with 15 bases between the two ends. The germline V gene encodes CDR1 SGHTA and CDR2 FQGNSA. The CDR3 is 13 amino acids. CDR3 amino acids: CASTSDIGDEQYF. CDR3 DNA sequence: TGTGCCAGCACCTCCGACATTGGGGACGAGCAGTACTTC.

V usage is TRBV20-1 and J usage is TRBJ2-7; 9 bases match TRBD2. The V and J ends lost 5 bases and 4 bases, in that order; junction bases with no gene match: 9. The CDR3 has 14 amino acids. Germline V gene lookup returns CDR1 DFQATT and CDR2 SNEGSKA (reference sequence). The CDR3 here is CSAHPGLANYEQYF. CDR3 DNA: TGCAGTGCTCACCCCGGACTAGCGAATTACGAGCAGTACTTC.

This clonotype was observed many times. The chain links TRBV7-9 to TRBJ2-1; TRBD2 matches 7 bases. Looked up from germline, CDR1 is SEHNR and CDR2 is FQNEAQ (reference sequence). The CDR3 spans 15 residues. After removal of 2 bases from V and 0 bases from J, the junction contained 1 base not matched to a gene. The CDR3 bases are TGTGCCAGCAGCTTATGGGGGGGCTCCTACAATGAGCAGTTCTTC. It is translated as CASSLWGGSYNEQFF. The full variable domain, rest sourced from reference TRBV7-9 and TRBJ2-1, is DTGVSQNPRHKITKRGQNVTFRCDPISEHNRLYWYRQTLGQGPEFLTYFQNEAQLEKSRLLSDRFSAERPKGSFSTLEIQRTEQGDSAMYLCASSLWGGSYNEQFFGPGTRLTVL.

In this sample, this clonotype turned up many times. The DNA for the CDR3 is TGTGCCAGCAGCTTATACCGGGACACAAACACTGAAGCTTTCTTT. It specifies CASSLYRDTNTEAFF. V usage is TRBV7-3 and J usage is TRBJ1-1, with D tentatively TRBD1 (6 bases). Germline assignment: CDR1 SGHTA and CDR2 FQGTGA. This CDR3 spans 15 amino acids. Trimming took 2 bases from V and 2 from J, leaving 12 bases between them.

This clonotype was seen at least ten times. The chain recombines TRBV6-1 with TRBJ2-1; TRBD2 matches at 7 bases. CDR3 size: 18 residues. The V segment lost 2 bases and the J segment 6 bases; nucleotides outside the gene matches: 16. Germline loops: CDR1 MNHNS, CDR2 SASEGT. The DNA of the CDR3 is TGTGCCAGCAGTGAATATCGACTAGCCCTAACGGAGGGCAATGAGCAGTTCTTC. Its translation is CASSEYRLALTEGNEQFF.